This TCR beta chain was observed in a study of cytomegalovirus exposure and HLA in healthy donors. Concerning this clone: What it binds is not known.

V lost 8 bases, J lost 3 bases, and 11 bases lay in between. In germline, CDR1 is SGHDN, CDR2 FVKESK. The CDR3 has 13 residues. Researchers ran the PCR with 60 Vbeta and 13 Jbeta primers. Libraries were prepared by immunoSEQ multiplex PCR; TCRdb keeps only in-frame clonotypes and omits some of them. The sample gives approximately 200,000 clones, just under 75% of which show up once; 3% to 4% is in the top ten. The study, taken as a whole, reports: HLA allele associations emerged for some 16,000 TCR beta sequences in a later analysis, at 0.05 false discovery rate. A later analysis showed that HLA-associated TCR beta chains had undergone more clonal expansion than equally common others. Later analysis identified a missense DCLRE1C variant that was linked to TCR beta V- and J-gene trimming.

This receptor was taken from a woman aged 25-40 years in good health and CMV-seropositive. The chain recombines TRBV14 with TRBJ2-1; the D gene is possibly TRBD2 (5 bases). Sequencing was carried out using PBMCs. The CDR3 DNA follows: TGTGCCAGCGGCCCAGCGGTCTACAATGAGCAGTTCTTC. Its protein is CASGPAVYNEQFF.